The 20 T cell receptor beta chains given below trace back to one sample, sequenced in a study of identical twins. TCRdb re-analysed the 5' RACE reads in MiXCR, keeping a single row per CDR3 protein. This table has about 1.7 million distinct CDR3 sequences, about 30% appearing once. The sample taken for sequencing was cord blood. The origin of the receptors is a newborn girl in good health.

The V and J genes are TRBV6-1 and TRBJ1-2; D gene uncertain. Germline CDR1 MNHNS, CDR2 SASEGT. V lost 2 bases to trimming and J lost 0 bases, with 7 bases between them. The CDR3 contains 14 residues. The CDR3 is CASSESMANYGYTF. The CDR3, as DNA: TGTGCCAGCAGTGAAAGTATGGCTAACTATGGCTACACCTTC.

This clonotype was detected a few times. This chain uses TRBV10-3 with TRBJ1-2, with D possibly matching TRBD1 (5 bases). Trimming left V 5 bases short and J 2 bases short, with 15 bases between. The CDR3 has 15 amino acids. In germline, CDR1 is ENHRY, CDR2 SYGVKD. CDR3 sequence: CAISTSGRTNYGYTF. Here the CDR3 DNA reads TGTGCCATCAGTACCTCGGGACGGACAAACTATGGCTACACCTTC.

This rearrangement joins TRBV20-1 to TRBJ2-3; D assignment may be TRBD1 or TRBD2 (5 bases each). The V end lost 2 bases, the J end lost 2 bases, and 17 bases lay between the germline ends. There are 16 residues in the CDR3. The germline V gene has CDR1 DFQATT and CDR2 SNEGSKA (reference sequence). The CDR3 is CSARPHGALPTDTQYF. Written as DNA, the CDR3 is TGCAGTGCTAGACCCCACGGGGCGCTACCCACAGATACGCAGTATTTT.

This clonotype turned up a few times. This chain connects TRBV24-1 to TRBJ1-5; weak D call: TRBD1 (6 bases). This CDR3 has 17 amino acids. Germline CDR1 and CDR2: KGHDR and SFDVKD. V was cut by 0 bases and J by 1 base, with 12 bases left in between. The CDR3 is CATSDLDRPASNQPQHF. CDR3 bases: TGTGCCACCAGTGATTTGGACAGGCCGGCCAGCAATCAGCCCCAGCATTTT.

This clonotype was counted a few times. V gene TRBV28 combines with J gene TRBJ2-6, with D perhaps being TRBD1 or TRBD2 (5 bases each). Trimming removed 7 bases from V and 0 bases from J, with 10 bases in between. Looked up from germline, CDR1 is MDHEN and CDR2 is SYDVKM. CDR3 length equals 15 residues. The CDR3 loop reads CASIEGTSGANVLTF. In DNA, the CDR3 is TGTGCCAGCATCGAGGGGACCTCTGGGGCCAACGTCCTGACTTTC.

This chain joins TRBV12-3 or TRBV12-4 and TRBJ1-4; 7 nucleotides agree with TRBD1. The CDR3 is made up of 15 amino acids. After removal of 6 bases from V and 0 bases from J, the junction contained 4 bases not matched to a gene. For the CDR3, the DNA is TGTGCCAGCAGACCTACAGGGGCAACTAATGAAAAACTGTTTTTT. Residues: CASRPTGATNEKLFF.

This clonotype was observed a few times. The V call is TRBV20-1, the J call TRBJ2-4; a weak D match, TRBD2 (5 bases). The CDR3 contains 14 residues. CDR1 and CDR2 (germline): DFQATT, SNEGSKA (reference sequence). V lost 3 bases and J 3 bases, leaving 12 bases between the germline ends. The CDR3 sequence: CSASRGSDKNIQYF. In nucleotides, the CDR3 is TGCAGTGCTAGTCGCGGGTCCGACAAAAACATTCAGTACTTC.

With regard to this clonotype: The junction departs from the called germline gene at one end, perhaps through a read error. The chain couples TRBV10-3 to TRBJ2-1; D is possibly TRBD2 (5 bases). CDR1 is ENHRY and CDR2 is SYGVKD in the germline V gene. The CDR3 contains 14 residues. The CDR3 DNA follows: TGTGGCATCGCGGGCTTAAGCTCCTACAATGAGCAGTTCTTC. Its protein product is CGIAGLSSYNEQFF.

The rearrangement joins TRBV25-1 to TRBJ2-7; weak D call: TRBD2 (6 bases). The V gene lost 2 bases and the J gene lost 2 bases, with 13 bases spanning the gap. CDR3 length: 15 amino acids. Germline CDR1 reads MGHDK; CDR2 reads SYGVNS. This CDR3 is CASSELGGKPYEQYF. The CDR3, as DNA: TGTGCCAGCAGTGAACTCGGCGGGAAGCCCTACGAGCAGTACTTC.

V and J are TRBV20-1 and TRBJ2-1; 8 bases fit TRBD1. The CDR3 has 14 amino acids. CDR1 is DFQATT, CDR2 SNEGSKA, per germline (reference sequence). With V trimmed by 1 base and J by 13 bases, 12 bases remained unmatched. The DNA of the CDR3 is TGCAGTGCTAGAGGGGGACAGGCACAAGAGACCCAGTTCTTC. Translating gives CSARGGQAQETQFF.

The gene calls are TRBV18 and TRBJ2-5; no clear D gene. With 0 bases removed from V and 11 bases from J, the gap between germline ends came to 10 bases. This CDR3 spans 12 amino acids. Per the germline V gene, CDR1 is KGHSH and CDR2 is LQKENI. CDR3 nucleotide sequence: TGTGCCAGCTCACCACCAAATCTAGAGCAGTACTTC. It yields the protein CASSPPNLEQYF.

The rearrangement links TRBV20-1 to TRBJ2-7; 8 bases fit TRBD2. V lost 3 bases, J lost 2 bases, and 6 bases stayed unmatched. The CDR3 is 14 residues long. Germline loops: CDR1 DFQATT, CDR2 SNEGSKA (reference sequence). The CDR3 DNA reads as TGCAGTGCTAGTGTTAGTAGCGGGGCCTACGAGCAGTACTTC. Amino acids: CSASVSSGAYEQYF.

V is TRBV5-6 and J is TRBJ2-6; D gene ambiguous. Trimming removed 1 base from V and 0 bases from J, with 8 bases in between. This CDR3 comprises 16 residues. Germline loops: CDR1 SGHDT, CDR2 YYEEEE. The CDR3 region is CASSLRQNSGANVLTF. The CDR3 nucleotides are TGTGCCAGCAGCTTGAGACAAAACTCTGGGGCCAACGTCCTGACTTTC.

The chain employs TRBV20-1 and TRBJ2-7; no clear D gene. The length of the CDR3 is 12 residues. Germline V CDR1 and CDR2: DFQATT, SNEGSKA (reference sequence). Between the trimmed V and J ends, which lost 6 bases and 7 bases, there was a span of 16 bases. The CDR3 sequence: CSAPPLGHEQYF. DNA for the CDR3: TGCAGTGCCCCCCCTCTAGGGCATGAGCAGTACTTC.

This clonotype showed up just a few times. This chain uses TRBV11-3 with TRBJ2-1, with 8 bases matching TRBD2. CDR3 length equals 15 residues. Germline CDR1 and CDR2: SGHNT and YENEEA. Losses at the gene ends were 1 base for V and 5 bases for J; bases not matched to a gene: 4. The DNA for the CDR3 is TGTGCCAGCAGCTTAGCGGGGGGGCACAACAATGAGCAGTTCTTC. Translation: CASSLAGGHNNEQFF. The variable domain in full, with the rest retrieved from reference TRBV11-3 and TRBJ2-1, is EAGVVQSPRYKIIEKKQPVAFWCNPISGHNTLYWYLQNLGQGPELLIRYENEEAVDDSQLPKDRFSAERLKGVDSTLKIQPAELGDSAVYLCASSLAGGHNNEQFFGPGTRLTVL.

This clonotype has a handful of counts. The genes are TRBV7-2 and TRBJ2-2; D ambiguous. The CDR3 consists of 11 residues. Germline lookup yields CDR1 SGHTA and CDR2 FQGNSA. V gave up 10 bases and J gave up 3 bases, with 6 bases separating them. DNA of the CDR3: TGTGCCATCTGGGACACCGGGGAGCTGTTTTTT. Amino acids: CAIWDTGELFF.

This rearrangement joins TRBV11-1 to TRBJ2-1; 9 bases match TRBD2. CDR1 is SGHAT, CDR2 FQDESV, per germline (reference sequence). Losses at the gene ends were 4 bases for V and 7 bases for J; bases not matched to a gene: 5. This CDR3 contains 14 residues. CDR3 in amino acids: CASSYQREVNEQFF. The DNA for the CDR3 is TGTGCCAGCAGCTATCAGCGGGAGGTGAATGAGCAGTTCTTC.

This chain uses TRBV5-1 with TRBJ2-1, with D possibly being TRBD1 or TRBD2 (6 bases each). The CDR3 contains 16 residues. Germline V CDR1 and CDR2: SGHRS, YFSETQ. Between the trimmed V and J ends, which lost 5 bases and 6 bases, there was a span of 21 bases. The CDR3 here is CASSLEGGVRSNEQFF. DNA of the CDR3: TGCGCCAGCAGTCTGGAGGGGGGTGTAAGAAGCAATGAGCAGTTCTTC.

For the CDR3, the DNA is TGCGCCAGCAGCTTGGAGGGACGGACTAACTATGGCTACACCTTC. Residues: CASSLEGRTNYGYTF. This rearrangement joins TRBV5-1 to TRBJ1-2; tentatively, D is TRBD1 (5 bases). V shed 0 bases and J shed 0 bases, with 9 bases lying between them. CDR1 and CDR2 from the germline V gene are SGHRS and YFSETQ. This CDR3 comprises 15 residues.

The gene calls are TRBV12-3 or TRBV12-4 and TRBJ1-1; D gene unclear. Trimming removed 4 bases at V and 1 base at J, with 13 bases between. The CDR3 loop spans 15 amino acids. The CDR3 reads CASSSPSLGNTEAFF. In DNA, the CDR3 is TGTGCCAGCAGTTCCCCGTCTCTCGGGAACACTGAAGCTTTCTTT.